Listed below are T cell receptor beta chains from one sample, sequenced in a study of cytotoxic CD8 clonotypes in ibrutinib-treated CLL. The repertoire was sequenced with immunoSEQ multiplex PCR; TCRdb's copy has only in-frame clones and lacks some. Here the sample spans 50,000 to 70,000 clones, nearly 55% being singletons. The specimen was PBMCs, collected at disease progression, from a patient treated with ibrutinib. The receptors originated from a human donor with chronic lymphocytic leukemia. Each CDR3 is given with its conserved first and last residue.

>15|TRBV6-1
CASSEPRGGNEKLFF
>15|TRBV18
CASSPLQGGSEKLFF
>15|TRBV6-1
CASSEPTGERNTIYF
>12|TRBV2
CAGIAGNNEQFF
>15|TRBV11-1
CASSLATGGNSPLHF
>13|TRBV18
CASSPGPTDTQYF
>17|TRBV11-2
CASSRTYTGVGTDTQYF
>12|TRBV5-4
CASSHNSYEQYF
>14|TRBV7-2
CASSYLEKTGELFF
>14|TRBV6-4
CASTYRTLGEKLFF
>15|TRBV2
CASSASRDSFYGYTF
>13|TRBV27
CASSFSGKETQYF
>11|TRBV30
CARQENTEAFF
>15|TRBV18
CASSPYRENTGELFF
>13|TRBV10-3
CASGTPPGDTQYF
>15|TRBV5-1
CASSTDRGGTGELFF
>15|TRBV4-1
CASSLNGDSSYEQYF
>15|TRBV25-1
CASSVAGTNTGELFF
>13|TRBV7-8
CASSLAGVGEQFF
>16|TRBV7-6
CASSLVGGWDTEKLFF
>17|TRBV5-1
CASSFRGTSGTGETQYF
>16|TRBV7-6
CASSLMGKAVNTEAFF
>14|TRBV23-1
CASSQPGLPYEQYF
>14|TRBV25-1
CASSPGGRSSGYTF
>11|TRBV2
CASGGHYEQYF
>13|TRBV30
CAWSADRNTEAFF
>15|TRBV19
CASTSGASALAEQFF
>18|TRBV5-1
CASTSPRVQTGDYNEQFF
>19|TRBV7-6
CASSLLPPGGFSSDYEQYF
>15|TRBV6-5
CASSPNSFSYNEQFF
>18|TRBV11-1
CASSPRTGGVNPVYGYTF
>15|TRBV9
CASSATPGAQETQYF
>15|TRBV19
CASNQVGAGDNEQFF
>13|TRBV6-4
CASSATGNTEAFF
>15|TRBV6-1
CASSESIGGNYGYTF
>16|TRBV27
CASSLSTRGQLYEQYF
>11|TRBV27
CASGPYYEQYF
>14|TRBV6-5
CAISVSDSNQPQHF
>14|TRBV6-6
CASSSGEGNQPQHF
>14|TRBV7-6
CASSPGTTNEKLFF
>15|TRBV2
CASSGDAGSNQPQHF
>12|TRBV7-9
CARTRNYNEQFF
>17|TRBV28
CASSLSLAGGYHNEQFF
>19|TRBV4-3
CASSQDLIRGLFDGNTIYF
>16|TRBV11-3
CASSREGGLLYNEQFF
>14|TRBV5-6
CASSLSLTTDTQYF
>12|TRBV28
CASRSVGDPLHF
>17|TRBV13
CASSSGGTPSPYYEQYF
>15|TRBV11-1
CASSFRDLGDYEQYF
>14|TRBV28
CASSSGQYTGELFF
>13|TRBV7-3
CASSFDKNTEAFF
>14|TRBV2
CASSVMGEGNEQYF
>13|TRBV4-3
CASSPQFADEQYF